The 10 T cell receptor beta chains reported below all come from one sample, sequenced in a study of cytomegalovirus exposure and HLA in healthy donors. Libraries were prepared by immunoSEQ multiplex PCR; TCRdb keeps only in-frame clonotypes and omits some of them. The sample lists tens of thousands of clones; just over 90% were seen once. Sequencing used PBMCs. All receptors derive from a man aged 25-45 years in good health and CMV-seronegative.

V is TRBV2 and J is TRBJ1-2; possibly TRBD1 for D (5 bases). Germline V gene data show CDR1 as SNHLY and CDR2 as FYNNEI. This CDR3 spans 13 amino acids. V was shortened by 4 bases and J by 7 bases, with 13 bases between the two germline ends. The CDR3 sequence is CASSVDRQGGYTF. The DNA of the CDR3 is TGTGCCAGCAGTGTCGACCGTCAGGGTGGCTACACCTTC.

This rearrangement joins TRBV28 to TRBJ1-1; possible D gene TRBD1, 6 bases. Germline lookup yields CDR1 MDHEN and CDR2 SYDVKM. The CDR3 sequence is 14 residues long. Trimming removed 5 bases from V and 3 bases from J, with 13 bases in between. CDR3 protein: CASSPTGQYTEAFF. CDR3 bases: TGTGCCAGCAGTCCTACCGGACAGTACACTGAAGCTTTCTTT.

This chain uses TRBV5-1 with TRBJ1-6, with 7 positions matching TRBD1. Germline CDR1 and CDR2: SGHRS and YFSETQ. This CDR3 is built from 15 residues. V lost 3 bases, J lost 7 bases, and 7 bases stayed unmatched. The CDR3 loop reads CASSWDRGPNSPLHF. The CDR3 nucleotides read TGCGCCAGCAGCTGGGACAGAGGACCCAATTCACCCCTCCACTTT.

In DNA, the CDR3 is TGTGCCACCAACCGCGGTACGGTACCCTACGAGCAGTACTTC. Translation gives CATNRGTVPYEQYF. The chain couples TRBV6-6 to TRBJ2-7; the D is unclear. The V gene lost 10 bases and the J gene lost 2 bases, with 18 bases spanning the gap. There are 14 residues in the CDR3. Germline V CDR1 and CDR2: MNHNY, SVGAGI (reference sequence).

This clone was recorded only once. The J gene is TRBJ2-7, the V gene TRBV5-1; possible D gene TRBD1, 6 bases. CDR3 size: 13 residues. Between the trimmed V and J ends, which lost 9 bases and 6 bases, there was a span of 19 bases. From germline, CDR1 is SGHRS and CDR2 YFSETQ. The CDR3 DNA reads TGCGCCACCAGGGCAGGGGAAGGCGGCGAGCAGTACTTC. The encoded protein is CATRAGEGGEQYF.

The chain couples TRBV6-1 to TRBJ1-6; tentatively, D is TRBD1 (5 bases). V was shortened by 2 bases and J by 8 bases, with 7 bases between the two germline ends. Looked up from germline, CDR1 is MNHNS and CDR2 is SASEGT. CDR3 length equals 13 residues. The CDR3 here is CASSERGDSPLHF. DNA of the CDR3: TGTGCCAGCAGTGAAAGGGGCGATTCACCCCTCCACTTT.

Notes on this clone: Additional DNA sequences in this sample encode the identical CDR3. The chain employs TRBV6-1 and TRBJ2-3, with 10 nucleotides matching TRBD2. J was trimmed by 6 bases and V by 2 bases; bases with no gene match: 20. In germline, CDR1 is MNHNS, CDR2 SASEGT. CDR3 length: 20 amino acids. CDR3 DNA: TGTGCCAGCAGTGAATCCGGGGGTGGGTTAGCGGGGGGCCCACGTGATACGCAGTATTTT. It encodes CASSESGGGLAGGPRDTQYF.

V gene TRBV6-1 combines with J gene TRBJ2-1; 9 bases are shared with TRBD2. Germline-derived CDR1 and CDR2 are MNHNS and SASEGT. The CDR3 is 15 amino acids. With 7 bases clipped from V and 10 bases from J, the junction kept 14 bases outside the gene matches. The CDR3 sequence is CASKLAGLSSGEQFF. The DNA of the CDR3 is TGTGCCAGCAAGCTAGCGGGACTAAGTTCGGGAGAGCAGTTCTTC.

The rearrangement joins TRBV18 to TRBJ1-4, with D perhaps matching TRBD1 (6 bases). This CDR3 contains 14 residues. The germline CDR1 and CDR2 sequences are KGHSH and LQKENI. Trimming cost V 3 bases and J 8 bases, with 13 bases left between them. The CDR3 DNA reads TGTGCCAGCTCACCCTTTAACAGGGACGAAAAACTGTTTTTT. This translates into CASSPFNRDEKLFF.

The J gene is TRBJ2-3, the V gene TRBV6-6, with TRBD2 matching 7 bases. This CDR3 spans 14 amino acids. CDR1 and CDR2 (germline): MNHNY, SVGAGI (reference sequence). V shed 10 bases and J 5 bases; nucleotides not matched to a gene: 12. The CDR3 reads CATQGPGEGDTQYF. CDR3 nucleotides: TGTGCCACCCAAGGTCCGGGGGAGGGAGATACGCAGTATTTT.